Listed below are T cell receptor beta chains from one sample, sequenced in a study of CD4 T cells in relation to SARS-CoV-2 and coronaviruses. Their target antigens are unknown. Repertoires were generated with immunoSEQ multiplex PCR, while TCRdb's copy carries only in-frame clones and drops some. The table lists some 19,000 clones, roughly three quarters of them singletons. The specimen was CD4+ T cells from PBMCs, cultured in vitro. These receptors were taken from a human donor in good health. CDR3s include the opening cysteine and the closing phenylalanine or tryptophan. Each record gives: CDR3 DNA, CDR3 protein, J gene, D gene, clone size, V gene. The D gene is left open where the match is weak. A clone size is listed for some rows: how often the clone was seen (once, few, many), or a class if it is expanded.

DNA: TGTGCCAGCAGCCTGGGGCCGGGACTAAAGGGAGATACGCAGTATTTT; CDR3: CASSLGPGLKGDTQYF; J: TRBJ2-3; D: TRBD2; size: NA; V: TRBV7-9
DNA: TGTGCCAGTAGTGCCGGGACAGGGTCTACCTACGAGCAGTACTTC; CDR3: CASSAGTGSTYEQYF; J: TRBJ2-7; D: TRBD1; size: NA; V: TRBV19
DNA: TGTGCCTGGCAGGGAGGAGGCGGCAATCAGCCCCAGCATTTT; CDR3: CAWQGGGGNQPQHF; J: TRBJ1-5; D: NA; size: NA; V: TRBV30
DNA: TGTGCCAGCAGCTCCGGACCGGGTGAAAAACTGTTTTTT; CDR3: CASSSGPGEKLFF; J: TRBJ1-4; D: NA; size: few; V: TRBV7-3
DNA: TGTGCCAGCTCCCGGGACAGTGGTTTCTCTGGGGCCAACGTCCTGACTTTC; CDR3: CASSRDSGFSGANVLTF; J: TRBJ2-6; D: TRBD1; size: NA; V: TRBV28
DNA: TGTGCCAGCAGCCCCGGCGTCCCCGGGGAGCTGTTTTTT; CDR3: CASSPGVPGELFF; J: TRBJ2-2; D: NA; size: NA; V: TRBV7-3
DNA: TGCAGTGCTAGTGAGTGGGAGACCCAGTACTTC; CDR3: CSASEWETQYF; J: TRBJ2-5; D: NA; size: NA; V: TRBV20-1
DNA: TGTGCCAGCAGTTCTTTTGGCGCAGATACGCAGTATTTT; CDR3: CASSSFGADTQYF; J: TRBJ2-3; D: NA; size: NA; V: TRBV6-5
DNA: TGTGCCAGCAGCGTAACGGGGGAGTGGGCAGAGACCCAGTACTTC; CDR3: CASSVTGEWAETQYF; J: TRBJ2-5; D: NA; size: NA; V: TRBV9
DNA: TGTGCCAGCAGTTTCCTCTCTGGGGCCAACGTCCTGACTTTC; CDR3: CASSFLSGANVLTF; J: TRBJ2-6; D: NA; size: NA; V: TRBV27
DNA: TGTGCCAGCATCCCGGGGGCTAGCTCGTCGGAGACCCAGTACTTC; CDR3: CASIPGASSSETQYF; J: TRBJ2-5; D: NA; size: large; V: TRBV28
DNA: TGCGCCAGCAGCCTAGGGACAGGGGGCAGGACCGCTGAAGCTTTCTTT; CDR3: CASSLGTGGRTAEAFF; J: TRBJ1-1; D: TRBD1; size: NA; V: TRBV5-1
DNA: TGTGCCAGCAGCTTCATGCGGGGCACTGAAGCTTTCTTT; CDR3: CASSFMRGTEAFF; J: TRBJ1-1; D: NA; size: NA; V: TRBV11-2
DNA: TGCAGCGTTGATCGCCAGCTCTCTAGCACAGATACGCAGTATTTT; CDR3: CSVDRQLSSTDTQYF; J: TRBJ2-3; D: NA; size: NA; V: TRBV29-1
DNA: TGTGCCAGTAGTAAGGCAGACAATCAGCCCCAGCATTTT; CDR3: CASSKADNQPQHF; J: TRBJ1-5; D: NA; size: NA; V: TRBV19
DNA: TGTGCCACCAGCCGCAGACTAGCGGGAGGCACAGATACGCAGTATTTT; CDR3: CATSRRLAGGTDTQYF; J: TRBJ2-3; D: TRBD2; size: NA; V: TRBV15
DNA: TGTGCCTGGAGTGTAAGGGACAGGAGCAATCAGCCCCAGCATTTT; CDR3: CAWSVRDRSNQPQHF; J: TRBJ1-5; D: TRBD1; size: NA; V: TRBV30
DNA: TGTGCCAGCAGTGAAGCCTGGGCAGATTCACCCCTCCACTTT; CDR3: CASSEAWADSPLHF; J: TRBJ1-6; D: NA; size: NA; V: TRBV2
DNA: TGTGCCAGCAGTCCAGGGTGGACATCCAAACCCGGTGAGCAGTTCTTC; CDR3: CASSPGWTSKPGEQFF; J: TRBJ2-1; D: NA; size: NA; V: TRBV28
DNA: TGTGCCAGCAGCTTCGGACAGGGCACTGGAAACACCATATATTTT; CDR3: CASSFGQGTGNTIYF; J: TRBJ1-3; D: TRBD1; size: once; V: TRBV5-4
DNA: TGTGCCAGCAGTTCCTCGGGTCTCACTAGGTCCTATGGCTACACCTTC; CDR3: CASSSSGLTRSYGYTF; J: TRBJ1-2; D: NA; size: large; V: TRBV6-2/TRBV6-3
DNA: TGTGCCAGTAGAAAACGACAGGGAGATGTCTACGAGCAGTACTTC; CDR3: CASRKRQGDVYEQYF; J: TRBJ2-7; D: TRBD1; size: NA; V: TRBV19
DNA: TGCGCCAGCAGTCGGACAGGGGCCGGGATGGGGAGGGAGCAGTACTTC; CDR3: CASSRTGAGMGREQYF; J: TRBJ2-7; D: TRBD1; size: NA; V: TRBV5-1
DNA: TGTGCCAGCAGTTGGTACGACCGGGACTTAAACGAGCAGTACTTC; CDR3: CASSWYDRDLNEQYF; J: TRBJ2-7; D: NA; size: NA; V: TRBV5-5
DNA: TGTGCCAGTAGTCCGACGGACTCTGGAAACACCATATATTTT; CDR3: CASSPTDSGNTIYF; J: TRBJ1-3; D: NA; size: NA; V: TRBV19
DNA: TGTGCCAGCAGCCTACGGACTAGAGCGGGAGTGACAGATACGCAGTATTTT; CDR3: CASSLRTRAGVTDTQYF; J: TRBJ2-3; D: TRBD2; size: NA; V: TRBV7-3
DNA: TGTGCCAGCAGCTTAACGCCTGCGGGAGACAATTCACCCCTCCACTTT; CDR3: CASSLTPAGDNSPLHF; J: TRBJ1-6; D: NA; size: NA; V: TRBV11-2
DNA: TGTGCCAGCAGCAAAGTGGACCGGGAAGGACAGAGTGGAAACACCATATATTTT; CDR3: CASSKVDREGQSGNTIYF; J: TRBJ1-3; D: NA; size: NA; V: TRBV21-1
DNA: TGTGCCAGCGGGGGGACTAGCGGGGACTCCTACGAGCAGTACTTC; CDR3: CASGGTSGDSYEQYF; J: TRBJ2-7; D: TRBD2; size: few; V: TRBV28
DNA: TGTGCCAGCATCAGGGGGGGAAACACCATATATTTT; CDR3: CASIRGGNTIYF; J: TRBJ1-3; D: TRBD1; size: NA; V: TRBV2
DNA: TGCGCCAGCAGCTCAGGCAGTTCTGGAGCTGGGGCTAATGAAAAACTGTTTTTT; CDR3: CASSSGSSGAGANEKLFF; J: TRBJ1-4; D: NA; size: NA; V: TRBV5-1
DNA: TGCGCCAGCAGCTTGGTAGGTCAGTCCTACGAGCAGTACTTC; CDR3: CASSLVGQSYEQYF; J: TRBJ2-7; D: NA; size: NA; V: TRBV5-1
DNA: TGTGCCAGCAGCAAGGGGGGTCGGGCAGAGAGCACAGATACGCAGTATTTT; CDR3: CASSKGGRAESTDTQYF; J: TRBJ2-3; D: NA; size: NA; V: TRBV21-1
DNA: TGTGCCAGCAGTCACCGTGACAGGGGGCACTATGGCTACACCTTC; CDR3: CASSHRDRGHYGYTF; J: TRBJ1-2; D: TRBD1; size: few; V: TRBV6-5
DNA: TGTGCCAGCAGGGAGACAGGGGGGGGCTACACCTTC; CDR3: CASRETGGGYTF; J: TRBJ1-2; D: TRBD1; size: few; V: TRBV2
DNA: TGCGCCAGCAGACCACTAGCGGGGAGCTCCTACAATGAGCAGTTCTTC; CDR3: CASRPLAGSSYNEQFF; J: TRBJ2-1; D: TRBD2; size: once; V: TRBV5-1
DNA: TGTGCCAGCGAGGGATATACACGGAAAGCTTTCTTT; CDR3: CASEGYTRKAFF; J: TRBJ1-1; D: NA; size: NA; V: TRBV25-1
DNA: TGTGCCAGCAGGAGGGAAAAGACCCAGTACTTC; CDR3: CASRREKTQYF; J: TRBJ2-5; D: NA; size: NA; V: TRBV2
DNA: TGTGCCAGTAGTCTCAAAACGGGACAGGGGGGCTACGAGCAGTACTTC; CDR3: CASSLKTGQGGYEQYF; J: TRBJ2-7; D: TRBD1; size: few; V: TRBV19
DNA: TGTGCCAGCTTCTACGAGCAGTACTTC; CDR3: CASFYEQYF; J: TRBJ2-7; D: NA; size: few; V: TRBV21-1
DNA: TGCAGCGTCCGACAGCTCACAGGGTGGGACGAGCAGTACTTC; CDR3: CSVRQLTGWDEQYF; J: TRBJ2-7; D: NA; size: NA; V: TRBV29-1
DNA: TGTGCCACCAGCGGCAGCATGCTGAGCAATCAGCCCCAGCATTTT; CDR3: CATSGSMLSNQPQHF; J: TRBJ1-5; D: NA; size: NA; V: TRBV15
DNA: TGTGCCAGCAGCCTCCGCGAGAACGGGGGGGCCAAAAACATTCAGTACTTC; CDR3: CASSLRENGGAKNIQYF; J: TRBJ2-4; D: TRBD2; size: NA; V: TRBV6-2/TRBV6-3
DNA: TGTGCCAGCAGTGAAGGGGACAGGACCTACGAGCAGTACTTC; CDR3: CASSEGDRTYEQYF; J: TRBJ2-7; D: TRBD1; size: NA; V: TRBV2
DNA: TGTGCCAGCAGGATTACAGCGGGAGGGTACAATGAGCAGTTCTTC; CDR3: CASRITAGGYNEQFF; J: TRBJ2-1; D: TRBD2; size: NA; V: TRBV6-5
DNA: TGTGCCAGCAGCCAAGTCCGTACAGCTGGAAACACCATATATTTT; CDR3: CASSQVRTAGNTIYF; J: TRBJ1-3; D: NA; size: NA; V: TRBV14
DNA: TGTGCCAGCAGCCCCCCCGTCACTAGAGGCGGGGAGCTGTTTTTT; CDR3: CASSPPVTRGGELFF; J: TRBJ2-2; D: NA; size: NA; V: TRBV3-1/TRBV3-2
DNA: TGTGCCAGCAGTGCTGGGCCAGGGGGCACCGGGGAGCTGTTTTTT; CDR3: CASSAGPGGTGELFF; J: TRBJ2-2; D: TRBD1; size: NA; V: TRBV2
DNA: TGTGCCAGCTCACCACCAGGGGTTAGCAATCAGCCCCAGCATTTT; CDR3: CASSPPGVSNQPQHF; J: TRBJ1-5; D: NA; size: NA; V: TRBV18
DNA: TGTGCCAGCAGCTTGGAGTCCGCCTCCTACGAGCAGTACTTC; CDR3: CASSLESASYEQYF; J: TRBJ2-7; D: NA; size: NA; V: TRBV5-8
DNA: TGTGCCTCAAAGGGAGGGGCTGATAATGAAAAACTGTTTTTT; CDR3: CASKGGADNEKLFF; J: TRBJ1-4; D: NA; size: NA; V: TRBV28
DNA: TGTGCCAGCAGCCTCGGGGGCGTAGGGGGCAATCAGCCCCAGCATTTT; CDR3: CASSLGGVGGNQPQHF; J: TRBJ1-5; D: NA; size: once; V: TRBV7-8
DNA: TGCGCCAGCAGCTTGGCCCCCGGGACAGGGAACGAGCAGTACTTC; CDR3: CASSLAPGTGNEQYF; J: TRBJ2-7; D: TRBD1; size: NA; V: TRBV5-1
DNA: TGTGCCAGCACCGGACAGGGCGGGTATGGCTACACCTTC; CDR3: CASTGQGGYGYTF; J: TRBJ1-2; D: TRBD1; size: NA; V: TRBV12-3/TRBV12-4
DNA: TGTGCCAGCAGCCGCGGACAGGGAGACACTGAAGCTTTCTTT; CDR3: CASSRGQGDTEAFF; J: TRBJ1-1; D: TRBD1; size: NA; V: TRBV3-1/TRBV3-2